This T cell receptor beta chain stems from a study of blood T cell repertoires in COVID-19 (dated by TCRdb to about 2020). At the level of the whole study: Collaborator samples came from the United States, Italy and Spain and covered acute and convalescent phases of COVID-19. A de-identified subject ID, COVID-19 status, age in years and sex were almost always included in the sample metadata. The repertoires were released in a freely available public database intended as a resource for research on the immune response to SARS-CoV-2. Samples came from the ongoing ImmuneRACE study (first 160 participants) plus 1,254 subjects from 6 global collaborators. The prospective study material was composed of cDNA or gDNA derived from T cells, B-cell-depleted T cells, or PBMCs. HLA class I and class II types, where available, came from metadata supplied by the sample provider rather than from assay-based typing. Subjects who had been exposed to COVID-19, were actively infected with it, or had recovered from it provided the deeply sampled blood TCRbeta repertoires that made up the dataset. The paper as a whole reports these results and caveats: The amount of clinical and demographic metadata varied by source and participant and was provided uncurated.

One collaborating source in Seattle enrolled patients while the patients were actively infected and followed the patients over time throughout the course of disease. Each collaborating institution followed its own protocols to collect whole blood in K2EDTA tubes. Collaborator samples were shipped for TCRbeta analysis as frozen whole blood, isolated PBMCs, or DNA extracted from either sample type. TCRbeta CDR3 regions were amplified from genomic DNA by means of the immunoSEQ Assay, a bias-controlled multiplex PCR. As for how the authors treated the data: Nucleated cell counts per sample were estimated from amplification of reference gene primers within the assay. Sequence reads were collapsed and filtered to measure the absolute abundance of every unique TCRbeta CDR3 rearrangement. For each sample, productive Simpson clonality was calculated as the square root of Simpson's diversity index across productive rearrangements. Drawn from immuneACCESS, this table holds only the in-frame rearrangements with V and J called that TCRdb kept. Clones are partly lost; checked studies trace under half to an unresolved V gene and leave the rest unexplained. For V, J and clone size, that table is used; D and trimming come from the DNA. This sample gives roughly 100,000 clones in total; roughly 87% of them show up just once. More than 6% of the sample is in the top ten clones.

This clone was counted once. The antigen it binds to is not known. No much larger clone exists at a distance of one base, and base qualities are not known. The V end gives up 1 base and the J end 5 bases, leaving 13 bases in the junction not matched to a gene. The cysteine opens and the phenylalanine closes a CDR3 of 17 amino acids. Of all the DNA, just the CDR3 is kept, 51 bases in frame from base 1. CDR1 and CDR2 are drawn from the germline V gene (reference sequence): SEHNR, FQNEAQ. The source material was peripheral blood. The chain couples TRBV7-9 to TRBJ1-2; TRBD1 lines up with 7 middle nucleotides. The clonotype comes from a man between 18 and 29 years old with COVID-19, enrolled during active disease. The CDR3 region: CASSLGTIGQAVYGYTF. The nucleotides read TGTGCCAGCAGCTTAGGGACAATCGGACAGGCCGTTTATGGCTACACCTTC. Reference TRBV7-9 and TRBJ1-2 genes cover what lies past the CDR3, so the full variable domain is DTGVSQNPRHKITKRGQNVTFRCDPISEHNRLYWYRQTLGQGPEFLTYFQNEAQLEKSRLLSDRFSAERPKGSFSTLEIQRTEQGDSAMYLCASSLGTIGQAVYGYTFGSGTRLTVV.